This T cell receptor beta chain came from a study of technical replicates of blood from a few donors. CDR1 and CDR2 (germline): SGHRS, YFSETQ. The CDR3 is made up of 15 amino acids. The V and J ends lost 4 bases and 1 base, in that order; junction bases with no gene match: 8. Clones were sequenced by immunoSEQ multiplex PCR, and TCRdb holds only the in-frame ones, with some missing. The sample shows tens of thousands of clones, roughly 77% of them seen only once. The sample comprised PBMCs. The rearrangement joins TRBV5-1 to TRBJ2-7; TRBD2 matches at 7 bases. The receptor's source is a human donor in good health. Some clones in this sample may be carry-over from other donors' samples. The CDR3 DNA is TGCGCCAGCAGCAGGGGCAGCGGGGAGTCCTACGAGCAGTACTTC. Its protein is CASSRGSGESYEQYF.